This T cell receptor (beta chain) was captured in a study of T cell responses to AZD1222 COVID-19 vaccine (TCRdb year 2021). For context, the study as a whole: AZD1222 recipients with second doses at about 4 weeks or about 12 weeks were pooled, because spike-specific TCR depth and breadth did not differ between schedules. Trial participants were enrolled by age into subgroups of 18-55, 56-69 and 70-plus years, and 148, 28 and 57 TCR-sequenced participants, respectively, were included in these subgroups. A total of about 230 trial participants underwent TCR sequencing, of whom around 200 received two doses of AZD1222 and about 25 received two doses of the MenACWY control vaccine.

CDR1 and CDR2 (LGHNA, YSLEER) derive from the germline V gene. Between the V and J ends, shortened by 1 base and 3 bases respectively, the junction contains 6 bases. From the cysteine through the phenylalanine, the CDR3 covers 13 amino acids. Only the CDR3 DNA stays, 39 bases, in frame from base 1. Worth noting for this clone: This clone's antigen is unknown. Base-call qualities are not available, and no considerably larger clone is one nucleotide away.

Study-wide findings and limitations: Participants were mostly white British and included more females than males, and it was suggested by the authors that clonal diversity may have been underestimated. No day 14 peak-response samples were available, so repertoires were characterized only after the peak T cell response. Conclusions about previously exposed vaccinees were limited because only a handful of AZD1222 recipients were SARS-CoV-2 seropositive at baseline. In the small 56-69-year group, the increase in depth fell short of significance, most likely because of low power. Reportedly, almost half of the unique spike-specific TCRs recognized epitopes lying outside the regions that are mutated in the B.1.351 and B.1.1.7 variants. After two AZD1222 doses, spike-specific TCR breadth and depth were significantly higher than at day 0 and than in MenACWY recipients. The whole spike protein was spanned by vaccine-associated CD4 TCRs, and dominant responses were seen in regions 160-218 and 743-854.

The CDR3 regions of human TCRbeta chains were subjected to immunosequencing. Regarding the original processing steps: Repertoire TCRs were matched against a reference library of SARS-CoV-2-specific TCRs generated with the MIRA antigen-specificity platform. Breadth was defined as the fraction of unique TCRs that were SARS-CoV-2-associated, and depth was defined as the fraction of total T cells that were SARS-CoV-2-associated. Using the MIRA data, every spike-specific TCR was mapped to the spike region that the TCR reacted to and assigned to either a CD4 or a CD8 class. Log10-transformed breadth and depth values were compared by one-way ANOVA with Sidak's multiple comparisons tests. The table comes from immuneACCESS by way of TCRdb, which keeps in-frame sequences with V and J called. Part of the clones is missing from these tables; in studies checked, under half for an unresolved V gene and the rest for unknown reasons. That table gives V, J and clone size, and the DNA gave D and trimming. A total of around 160,000 clones appear in this sample, about 87% of them only once. The ten largest clonotypes hold more than 12% of the sample.

The time point label on this specimen signifies: baseline before first vaccination. Vaccinee samples were obtained from the UK trials COV001 and COV002, which included a single-blind randomized controlled phase 2/3 trial of AZD1222 (ChAdOx1 nCoV-19) in healthy adults. For TCRbeta chain sequencing, PBMC samples from trial participants were taken at day 0 and at day 28 after the second dose. The TCR originated in an adult in good health. This specimen was peripheral blood, taken on day 0 of AZD1222 vaccination. This chain is built from TRBV4-3 and TRBJ2-5, with the identity of the D gene unclear. The nucleotides read TGCGCCAGCAGCCAAGGGGTTAAAGAGACCCAGTACTTC. Its protein reads: CASSQGVKETQYF.